This entry lists 30 T cell receptor beta chains sequenced from one sample in a study of T cells after yellow fever vaccination. In TCRdb, the 5' RACE reads were re-called with MiXCR into one record per CDR3 protein. Found here are hundreds of thousands of distinct CDR3 sequences, more than 5.5% of them singletons; the top ten hold 15%. The material was PBMCs, obtained 5 days after the yellow fever booster vaccination. The source is a man aged 25 to 40 who received the YFV17D yellow fever vaccine.

This clonotype was counted ten times or more. CDR3 nucleotides: TGTGCCAGCAGCGTAGGTGGTCGGGGCGGGAGGGCCGCGTCCTACAATGAGCAGTTCTTC. Its protein product is CASSVGGRGGRAASYNEQFF. The V call is TRBV9, the J call TRBJ2-1, with 9 bases that match TRBD2. CDR3 length equals 20 residues. Trimming cost V 0 bases and J 1 base; bases outside gene matches: 14. Germline V gene data show CDR1 as SGDLS and CDR2 as YYNGEE.

This chain uses TRBV20-1 with TRBJ1-1; D ambiguous. Trimming took off 1 base at V and 4 bases at J, with 16 bases between the two ends. Germline V CDR1 and CDR2: DFQATT, SNEGSKA (reference sequence). The CDR3 consists of 15 residues. The CDR3 region is CSARGQAVLSTEAFF. CDR3 bases: TGCAGTGCTAGAGGCCAAGCAGTGCTGTCCACTGAAGCTTTCTTT.

To note about this clonotype: One junction end does not reproduce the germline sequence, and a read error may be involved. The chain recombines TRBV11-2 with TRBJ2-7; 10 nucleotides agree with TRBD2. This CDR3 region has 15 residues. CDR1 is SGHAT and CDR2 is FQNNGV in the germline V gene. This chain's CDR3 is CASSGASGRLYEQYF. The CDR3 bases are TGTGCCAGCAGCGGGGCTAGCGGGAGACTCTACGAGCAGTATTTC.

The V call is TRBV10-3, the J call TRBJ2-7; D perhaps matches TRBD2 (6 bases). CDR3 length: 15 residues. The germline CDR1 and CDR2 sequences are ENHRY and SYGVKD. V was pared by 7 bases and J by 7 bases, with 23 bases between. The CDR3 reads CAINPHTGTEREQYF. DNA of the CDR3: TGTGCCATCAACCCACACACGGGGACTGAGAGGGAGCAGTACTTC.

This clonotype was counted at least ten times. CDR3: CASSESKVVGLAGHEQFF. As DNA, the CDR3 is TGCGCCAGCAGTGAGTCGAAGGTGGTGGGACTAGCTGGCCATGAGCAGTTCTTC. V usage is TRBV10-1 and J usage is TRBJ2-1; TRBD2 aligns across 9 bases. V lost 0 bases and J lost 8; bases outside the gene matches: 14. Germline CDR1 is WNHNN and CDR2 is SYGVQD (reference sequence). This CDR3 region has 18 residues.

This clonotype showed up just a few times. The V gene is TRBV11-2, the J gene TRBJ2-1; 10 bases line up with TRBD1. The CDR3 has 15 residues. Losses at the gene ends were 7 bases for V and 9 bases for J; bases not matched to a gene: 12. CDR1 and CDR2 (germline): SGHAT, FQNNGV. DNA of the CDR3: TGTGCCAGCACCCGAGGAGACAGGGGGCGCGGTGAGCAGTTCTTC. Its translation is CASTRGDRGRGEQFF.

J is TRBJ2-2 and V is TRBV29-1, with D perhaps assigned TRBD1 or TRBD2 (5 bases each). Between the trimmed V and J ends, which lost 0 bases and 6 bases, there was a span of 11 bases. From germline, CDR1 is SQVTM and CDR2 ANQGSEA. This CDR3 contains 14 residues. CDR3 residues: CSVEDSRGAGELFF. The CDR3 DNA is TGCAGCGTTGAAGATTCAAGAGGGGCCGGGGAGCTGTTTTTT.

This clonotype was observed a few times. This chain joins TRBV20-1 and TRBJ2-3, with 7 positions matching TRBD1. The CDR3 extends over 14 amino acids. CDR1 is DFQATT and CDR2 is SNEGSKA in the germline V gene (reference sequence). The CDR3 coding sequence is TGCAGCGCGACAGGGTTTGGTAACACAGATACGCAGTATTTT. Its translation: CSATGFGNTDTQYF.

In its sample, this clonotype was seen a few times. V is TRBV6-2 or TRBV6-3 and J is TRBJ2-6, with D unclear. CDR1 MNHEY and CDR2 SVGEGT come from the germline V gene. The V end lost 8 bases, the J end lost 0 bases, and 17 bases lay between the germline ends. CDR3 length: 17 residues. In DNA, the CDR3 is TGTGCCAGCTTGAAGGCGGTCTTCAGCTCTGGGGCCAACGTCCTGACTTTC. It encodes CASLKAVFSSGANVLTF.

This clonotype was counted only a few times. V usage is TRBV20-1 and J usage is TRBJ2-5; the D is unclear. This CDR3 is built from 10 residues. In germline, CDR1 is DFQATT, CDR2 SNEGSKA (reference sequence). V shed 4 bases and J shed 5 bases, with 5 bases lying between them. The CDR3 spells CSAISETQYF. CDR3 DNA: TGCAGTGCTATAAGCGAGACCCAGTACTTC.

The sample holds a few counts of this clonotype. The CDR3 sequence is CASGGGREWSTGELFF. Here the CDR3 DNA reads TGTGCCAGCGGAGGGGGGCGGGAGTGGAGCACCGGGGAGCTGTTTTTT. The V call is TRBV6-5, the J call TRBJ2-2, with D tentatively TRBD2 (7 bases). Germline values: CDR1 MNHEY, CDR2 SVGAGI. Trimming left V 8 bases short and J 4 bases short, with 20 bases between. The CDR3 has 16 amino acids.

This clonotype appeared a few times. The chain recombines TRBV7-2 with TRBJ2-2; 12 bases map to TRBD2. The trim removed 10 bases at V and 3 bases at J, leaving 6 bases unmatched. CDR1 and CDR2 (germline): SGHTA, FQGNSA. The CDR3 extends over 15 amino acids. This chain's CDR3 is CATIGLAGHTGELFF. Here the CDR3 DNA reads TGTGCCACCATTGGACTAGCGGGACACACCGGGGAGCTGTTTTTT. Together with reference TRBV7-2 and TRBJ2-2, the CDR3 gives the full variable domain: GAGVSQSPSNKVTEKGKDVELRCDPISGHTALYWYRQSLGQGLEFLIYFQGNSAPDKSGLPSDRFSAERTGGSVSTLTIQRTQQEDSAVYLCATIGLAGHTGELFFGEGSRLTVL.

The chain's CDR3 is CASSGQGGAYPYNEQFF. The CDR3 nucleotides are TGTGCCAGTAGTGGACAGGGGGGGGCATACCCCTACAATGAGCAGTTCTTC. The rearrangement links TRBV19 to TRBJ2-1; 10 positions match TRBD1. This CDR3 spans 17 amino acids. Looked up from germline, CDR1 is LNHDA and CDR2 is SQIVND (reference sequence). Germline trimming cut 5 bases from V and 2 bases from J; bases unmatched to any gene: 9. The complete variable domain, with remaining parts taken from reference TRBV19 and TRBJ2-1, reads DGGITQSPKYLFRKEGQNVTLSCEQNLNHDAMYWYRQDPGQGLRLIYYSQIVNDFQKGDIAEGYSVSREKKESFPLTVTSAQKNPTAFYLCASSGQGGAYPYNEQFFGPGTRLTVL.

The rearrangement uses TRBV7-3 and TRBJ2-3; D not certain. Trimming left V 2 bases short and J 1 base short, with 10 bases between. Germline V gene data show CDR1 as SGHTA and CDR2 as FQGTGA. CDR3 length: 15 residues. The CDR3 DNA is TGTGCCAGCAGCTTAGGGGTAGCAGGCACAGATACGCAGTATTTT. Protein sequence: CASSLGVAGTDTQYF. Looking up the rest from reference TRBV7-3 and TRBJ2-3 gives the full variable domain: GAGVSQTPSNKVTEKGKYVELRCDPISGHTALYWYRQSLGQGPEFLIYFQGTGAADDSGLPNDRFFAVRPEGSVSTLKIQRTERGDSAVYLCASSLGVAGTDTQYFGPGTRLTVL.

This clonotype has at least ten counts. The chain carries TRBV6-5 and TRBJ2-2; D call uncertain. The V gene lost 2 bases and the J gene lost 6 bases, with 10 bases spanning the gap. The CDR3 is 14 amino acids. The germline V gene has CDR1 MNHEY and CDR2 SVGAGI. Written as DNA, the CDR3 is TGTGCCAGCAGTTACCCAAGTAACGCCGGGGAGCTGTTTTTT. Encoded protein: CASSYPSNAGELFF.

This clonotype was seen a few times. The J gene is TRBJ2-7, the V gene TRBV20-1; D tentatively reads TRBD1 or TRBD2 (5 bases each). V lost 5 bases, J lost 0 bases, and 14 bases lay in between. CDR1 DFQATT and CDR2 SNEGSKA come from the germline V gene (reference sequence). The CDR3 covers 14 residues. The CDR3 is CSASTGPHSYEQYF. The DNA for the CDR3 is TGCAGTGCTTCTACGGGACCTCACTCCTACGAGCAGTACTTC.

The rearrangement uses TRBV12-3 or TRBV12-4 and TRBJ2-5, with TRBD1 matching over 9 bases. V gave up 8 bases and J gave up 4 bases; unmatched junction bases: 11. The CDR3 runs 15 residues. CDR3 DNA: TGTGCCAGCGGCCTGAGGGGGACAGGGTTAGAGACCCAGTACTTC. Its protein product is CASGLRGTGLETQYF.

This chain connects TRBV19 to TRBJ2-7, with TRBD1 as a possible D gene (6 bases). V gave up 7 bases and J gave up 5 bases, with 18 bases separating them. Germline CDR1 reads LNHDA; CDR2 reads SQIVND (reference sequence). The CDR3 runs 14 residues. CDR3 nucleotide sequence: TGTGCCAGTAAAGAGGGAACAGGGAAACACGAGCAGTACTTC. Amino acids: CASKEGTGKHEQYF. Combining the CDR3 with reference TRBV19 and TRBJ2-7 gives the whole variable domain DGGITQSPKYLFRKEGQNVTLSCEQNLNHDAMYWYRQDPGQGLRLIYYSQIVNDFQKGDIAEGYSVSREKKESFPLTVTSAQKNPTAFYLCASKEGTGKHEQYFGPGTRLTVT.

V is TRBV9 and J is TRBJ2-5; a possible D gene is TRBD2 (7 bases). Trimming pared 2 bases from V and 2 bases from J, leaving 10 bases between. The CDR3 spans 14 residues. Per germline, CDR1 SGDLS and CDR2 YYNGEE. The CDR3 sequence: CASSVGGAQETQYF. CDR3 nucleotide sequence: TGTGCCAGCAGCGTGGGGGGGGCGCAAGAGACCCAGTACTTC.

This clonotype has more than one count but fewer than ten. The chain joins TRBV6-1 to TRBJ2-3; D remains ambiguous. Germline V gene lookup returns CDR1 MNHNS and CDR2 SASEGT. V lost 2 bases, J lost 2 bases, and 11 bases lay in between. This CDR3 is built from 15 residues. The CDR3: CASSELRLITDTQYF. In nucleotides, the CDR3 is TGTGCCAGCAGTGAACTGAGACTCATCACAGATACGCAGTATTTT.

This chain connects TRBV7-2 to TRBJ1-5; 7 bases are a match to TRBD1. This CDR3 has 15 residues. Germline V lookup: CDR1 SGHTA, CDR2 FQGNSA. Trimming at V came to 6 bases and at J to 4 bases, leaving 9 bases not matched to a gene. The CDR3 loop reads CASSLKPGQNQPQHF. The CDR3, as DNA: TGTGCCAGCAGTTTGAAACCGGGACAGAATCAGCCCCAGCATTTT. Based on the CDR3 plus reference TRBV7-2 and TRBJ1-5, the full variable domain is GAGVSQSPSNKVTEKGKDVELRCDPISGHTALYWYRQSLGQGLEFLIYFQGNSAPDKSGLPSDRFSAERTGGSVSTLTIQRTQQEDSAVYLCASSLKPGQNQPQHFGDGTRLSIL.

The chain links TRBV5-1 to TRBJ2-7, with D possibly matching TRBD2 (6 bases). This CDR3 region has 14 residues. From germline, CDR1 is SGHRS and CDR2 YFSETQ. Trimming took 4 bases from V and 3 from J, leaving 14 bases between them. The DNA for the CDR3 is TGCGCCAGCAGCGCTGGACGGGGGATCTACGAGCAGTACTTC. Protein: CASSAGRGIYEQYF. Filled out from reference TRBV5-1 and TRBJ2-7, the complete variable domain reads KAGVTQTPRYLIKTRGQQVTLSCSPISGHRSVSWYQQTPGQGLQFLFEYFSETQRNKGNFPGRFSGRQFSNSRSEMNVSTLELGDSALYLCASSAGRGIYEQYFGPGTRLTVT.

This clonotype was picked up many times. CDR3 DNA: TGCAGTGTCCTCGTCAGCGGTGGTACCTACGAGCAGTACTTC. Amino acids: CSVLVSGGTYEQYF. The chain uses TRBV20-1 and TRBJ2-7; a weak D match, TRBD2 (5 bases). V was clipped by 7 bases and J by 2 bases, with 18 bases between them. CDR3 length: 14 amino acids. Germline V gene sequence: CDR1 DFQATT, CDR2 SNEGSKA (reference sequence).

In its sample, this clonotype was seen a few times. The V call is TRBV20-1, the J call TRBJ2-7; D not certain. Trimming took off 3 bases at V and 5 bases at J, with 14 bases between the two ends. Germline CDR1 DFQATT, CDR2 SNEGSKA (reference sequence). This CDR3 comprises 13 residues. Here the CDR3 DNA reads TGCAGTGCTAGGAGGCCGCTGGGCAACGAGCAGTACTTC. Its translation is CSARRPLGNEQYF.

In this sample, this clonotype turned up many times. This chain joins TRBV6-1 and TRBJ1-1; no reliable D call. CDR1 is MNHNS and CDR2 is SASEGT in the germline V gene. This CDR3 has 11 residues. The germline V and J ends were trimmed by 5 bases and 1 base, with 2 bases remaining between them. The CDR3 region has the DNA TGTGCCAGCAGTAGGAACACTGAAGCTTTCTTT. Encoded protein: CASSRNTEAFF.

This clonotype was seen more than once but under ten times. This chain links TRBV10-3 with TRBJ2-1, with 7 bases matching TRBD1. This CDR3 comprises 14 residues. V gave up 4 bases and J gave up 9 bases; unmatched junction bases: 9. The germline V gene has CDR1 ENHRY and CDR2 SYGVKD. CDR3 residues: CAISGTGVGGEQFF. In DNA, the CDR3 is TGTGCCATCAGTGGTACAGGGGTAGGAGGTGAGCAGTTCTTC.

This clonotype occurred a few times. The chain is built from TRBV11-2 and TRBJ2-7; D not resolved. The CDR3 is made up of 15 amino acids. Trimming removed 1 base from V and 7 bases from J, with 17 bases in between. CDR1 is SGHAT and CDR2 is FQNNGV in the germline V gene. CDR3 residues: CASSLVPQSRGEQYF. The CDR3 region has the DNA TGTGCCAGCAGCTTAGTCCCGCAAAGTCGTGGGGAGCAGTACTTC.

This rearrangement joins TRBV12-3 or TRBV12-4 to TRBJ1-1; weak D call: TRBD1 (6 bases). The germline V and J ends were trimmed by 4 bases and 0 bases, with 12 bases remaining between them. This CDR3 has 15 residues. CDR3 coding DNA: TGTGCCAGCAGTTCCGGGGGCATCATGAACACTGAAGCTTTCTTT. It codes for CASSSGGIMNTEAFF.

The table lists this clonotype with a few counts. V usage is TRBV3-1 and J usage is TRBJ1-1, with D unclear. Germline values: CDR1 LGHDT, CDR2 YNNKEL (reference sequence). There are 12 residues in the CDR3. V was shortened by 0 bases and J by 8 bases, with 7 bases between the two germline ends. This chain's CDR3 is CASSQDSREAFF. In DNA, the CDR3 is TGTGCCAGCAGCCAAGATTCCAGGGAAGCTTTCTTT.

This clonotype was picked up a small number of times. The chain has TRBV5-1 and TRBJ2-2; 10 bases map to TRBD2. The CDR3 totals 16 residues. The J segment lost 9 bases and the V segment lost 4 bases, leaving 12 bases of the junction unmatched. Germline V gene lookup returns CDR1 SGHRS and CDR2 YFSETQ. As DNA, the CDR3 is TGCGCCAGCAGCGGCGGGACTAGCGACGGGTCCCGGGAGCTGTTTTTT. Protein product: CASSGGTSDGSRELFF.